Listed below are T cell receptor beta chains from one sample, sequenced in a study of cytomegalovirus exposure and HLA in healthy donors. The table came from immunoSEQ multiplex PCR; TCRdb's copy has only in-frame clones and leaves some out. Of tens of thousands of clones listed, over 90% are singletons. The material sequenced was PBMCs. These receptors all come from a woman between 18 and 29 years old in good health and CMV-seronegative. The CDR3 runs from the conserved cysteine through the conserved F or W. A D gene is named only where the DNA matches it firmly. Size tells how often a clone was seen (once, few, many) or the class of an expanded clone, and some rows leave it out.

clone_size: NA; cdr3_length: 16; v_call: TRBV30; j_call: TRBJ2-2; d_call: NA; cdr3_nt: TGTGCCTGGACCTCAACCCAGGGGATTATGGCCGGGGAGCTGTTTTTT; cdr3_aa: CAWTSTQGIMAGELFF
clone_size: NA; cdr3_length: 18; v_call: TRBV28; j_call: TRBJ2-2; d_call: TRBD2; cdr3_nt: TGTGCCAGCAGTCCATCTTGGGGACTAGCGGGAGTTTCCGGGGAGCTGTTTTTT; cdr3_aa: CASSPSWGLAGVSGELFF
clone_size: NA; cdr3_length: 15; v_call: TRBV5-1; j_call: TRBJ2-3; d_call: TRBD2; cdr3_nt: TGCGCCAGCAGCCCGGGGACTAGCGGTACAGATACGCAGTATTTT; cdr3_aa: CASSPGTSGTDTQYF
clone_size: NA; cdr3_length: 16; v_call: TRBV4-2; j_call: TRBJ2-1; d_call: TRBD2; cdr3_nt: TGTGCCAGCAGCCAAGATGGCCTAGCGGTAAACAATGAGCAGTTCTTC; cdr3_aa: CASSQDGLAVNNEQFF
clone_size: NA; cdr3_length: 14; v_call: TRBV6-5; j_call: TRBJ1-3; d_call: NA; cdr3_nt: TGTGCCAGCAGTTACACAGAAATCGGAAACACCATATATTTT; cdr3_aa: CASSYTEIGNTIYF
clone_size: NA; cdr3_length: 18; v_call: TRBV7-9; j_call: TRBJ2-5; d_call: NA; cdr3_nt: TGTTCCAGCAGCTTATACAGCGGGCCCGGGATTCTCCAAGAGACCCAGTACTTC; cdr3_aa: CSSSLYSGPGILQETQYF
clone_size: NA; cdr3_length: 15; v_call: TRBV30; j_call: TRBJ2-7; d_call: NA; cdr3_nt: TGTGCCTGGAGTTTGGGTAGGGGGAGTACCTACGAGCAGTACTTC; cdr3_aa: CAWSLGRGSTYEQYF
clone_size: NA; cdr3_length: 12; v_call: TRBV9; j_call: TRBJ1-2; d_call: NA; cdr3_nt: TGTGCCAGCAGGACTACGGCGAATGGCTACACCTTC; cdr3_aa: CASRTTANGYTF
clone_size: NA; cdr3_length: 15; v_call: TRBV2; j_call: TRBJ2-7; d_call: TRBD1; cdr3_nt: TGTGCCAGCGCCTCAGACAGGGTCAAGTTAGACGAGCAGTACTTC; cdr3_aa: CASASDRVKLDEQYF
clone_size: NA; cdr3_length: 15; v_call: TRBV28; j_call: TRBJ2-1; d_call: TRBD2; cdr3_nt: TGTGCCAGCAGTTCAACCGGGACTAGTGGGAATGAGCAGTTCTTC; cdr3_aa: CASSSTGTSGNEQFF
clone_size: NA; cdr3_length: 11; v_call: TRBV9; j_call: TRBJ2-7; d_call: TRBD2; cdr3_nt: TGTGCGAGCGGGAGTTACAACGAGCAGTACTTC; cdr3_aa: CASGSYNEQYF
clone_size: few; cdr3_length: 15; v_call: TRBV7-9; j_call: TRBJ2-3; d_call: NA; cdr3_nt: TGTGCCAGCAGCTTAGCTAGCAGTGCCACAGATACGCAGTATTTT; cdr3_aa: CASSLASSATDTQYF
clone_size: NA; cdr3_length: 16; v_call: TRBV5-1; j_call: TRBJ1-3; d_call: NA; cdr3_nt: TGCGCCAGCAGCGTAGGGGTTCCTTCCATGACGGACACCATATATTTT; cdr3_aa: CASSVGVPSMTDTIYF
clone_size: NA; cdr3_length: 12; v_call: TRBV28; j_call: TRBJ2-7; d_call: NA; cdr3_nt: TGTGCCAGCAGGGGACTCAACGCCGAGCAGTACTTC; cdr3_aa: CASRGLNAEQYF
clone_size: NA; cdr3_length: 17; v_call: TRBV19; j_call: TRBJ2-1; d_call: TRBD2; cdr3_nt: TGTGCCAGTAGTCTCCGACTAGCGAAAGAGGCCTACAATGAGCAGTTCTTC; cdr3_aa: CASSLRLAKEAYNEQFF
clone_size: NA; cdr3_length: 13; v_call: TRBV28; j_call: TRBJ1-1; d_call: NA; cdr3_nt: TGTGCCAGTACGTCCGGGGGGCTGCAAAGAGCTTTCTTT; cdr3_aa: CASTSGGLQRAFF
clone_size: NA; cdr3_length: 16; v_call: TRBV5-5; j_call: TRBJ2-5; d_call: TRBD2; cdr3_nt: TGTGCCAGCAGCTTGGGACTAGCCGCATTTACGGAGACCCAGTACTTC; cdr3_aa: CASSLGLAAFTETQYF
clone_size: NA; cdr3_length: 14; v_call: TRBV25-1; j_call: TRBJ1-2; d_call: TRBD1; cdr3_nt: TGTGCCAGCAGACGGACAGGAATTAACTATGGCTACACCTTC; cdr3_aa: CASRRTGINYGYTF
clone_size: NA; cdr3_length: 13; v_call: TRBV7-2; j_call: TRBJ2-7; d_call: NA; cdr3_nt: TGTGCCAGCAGCTCGTCCGTCTCCTACGAGCAGTACTTC; cdr3_aa: CASSSSVSYEQYF
clone_size: NA; cdr3_length: 19; v_call: TRBV19; j_call: TRBJ2-4; d_call: NA; cdr3_nt: TGTGCCAGTAGTAAAGGTGACGGGACATCGGGTCTAGCCAAAAACATTCAGTACTTC; cdr3_aa: CASSKGDGTSGLAKNIQYF
clone_size: NA; cdr3_length: 15; v_call: TRBV28; j_call: TRBJ2-7; d_call: NA; cdr3_nt: TGTGCCAGCAGTTTTCGGGCAGGGAACTCGTACGAGCAGTACTTC; cdr3_aa: CASSFRAGNSYEQYF
clone_size: NA; cdr3_length: 15; v_call: TRBV27; j_call: TRBJ2-1; d_call: NA; cdr3_nt: TGTGCCAGCAGCTTCGAGTCCCTCTCCTACAATGAGCAGTTCTTC; cdr3_aa: CASSFESLSYNEQFF
clone_size: once; cdr3_length: 15; v_call: TRBV6-1; j_call: TRBJ1-5; d_call: NA; cdr3_nt: TGTGCCAGCAGTCCCGTCGGGGGGGGTTCTGGGGCCCAGCATTTT; cdr3_aa: CASSPVGGGSGAQHF
clone_size: NA; cdr3_length: 16; v_call: TRBV7-3; j_call: TRBJ2-3; d_call: NA; cdr3_nt: TGTGCCAGCAGCTTAACTGGGCGGGAACGCGCAGATACGCAGTATTTT; cdr3_aa: CASSLTGRERADTQYF
clone_size: NA; cdr3_length: 15; v_call: TRBV19; j_call: TRBJ1-4; d_call: NA; cdr3_nt: TGTGCCAGTAGTGTCCCCGGGACATGGGATGAAAAACTGTTTTTT; cdr3_aa: CASSVPGTWDEKLFF
clone_size: once; cdr3_length: 12; v_call: TRBV19; j_call: TRBJ1-2; d_call: NA; cdr3_nt: TGTGCCAGTAGTATGTGGAGCGGGGGCTACACCTTC; cdr3_aa: CASSMWSGGYTF
clone_size: NA; cdr3_length: 14; v_call: TRBV7-6; j_call: TRBJ2-7; d_call: TRBD1; cdr3_nt: TGTGCCAGCAGCTCCGGACAGGGGGCGAGGGAGCAGTACTTC; cdr3_aa: CASSSGQGAREQYF
clone_size: once; cdr3_length: 18; v_call: TRBV7-8; j_call: TRBJ2-1; d_call: TRBD2; cdr3_nt: TGTGCCAGCAGCTTAGTGGCGGGGACTAGCGGGAGGGGTAATGAGCAGTTCTTC; cdr3_aa: CASSLVAGTSGRGNEQFF
clone_size: NA; cdr3_length: 15; v_call: TRBV28; j_call: TRBJ1-5; d_call: NA; cdr3_nt: TGTGCCAGCCAATATCGGAGAAGTAGCAATCAGCCCCAGCATTTT; cdr3_aa: CASQYRRSSNQPQHF
clone_size: NA; cdr3_length: 16; v_call: TRBV19; j_call: TRBJ1-5; d_call: TRBD1; cdr3_nt: TGTGCCAGTAGTAACCGCCGGGACAGGGGACCACAGCCCCAGCATTTT; cdr3_aa: CASSNRRDRGPQPQHF
clone_size: NA; cdr3_length: 13; v_call: TRBV19; j_call: TRBJ2-1; d_call: TRBD2; cdr3_nt: TGTGCCACCCGTCGGCCTAGCGGCAATGAGCAGTTCTTC; cdr3_aa: CATRRPSGNEQFF
clone_size: NA; cdr3_length: 10; v_call: TRBV11-2; j_call: TRBJ2-7; d_call: NA; cdr3_nt: TGTGCCAGCAGCCAGGGGCGGCAGTACTTC; cdr3_aa: CASSQGRQYF
clone_size: NA; cdr3_length: 15; v_call: TRBV5-6; j_call: TRBJ2-3; d_call: TRBD1; cdr3_nt: TGTGCCAGCAGCTCCCGGACAGGGGGCGGGGATACGCAGTATTTT; cdr3_aa: CASSSRTGGGDTQYF
clone_size: NA; cdr3_length: 14; v_call: TRBV9; j_call: TRBJ2-1; d_call: NA; cdr3_nt: TGTGCCAGCAGCGGAGGGAGGCTGTCAAATGAGCAGTTCTTC; cdr3_aa: CASSGGRLSNEQFF
clone_size: NA; cdr3_length: 13; v_call: TRBV19; j_call: TRBJ2-7; d_call: NA; cdr3_nt: TGTGCCAGTAGTCTTGGGGGCTCCTACGAGCAGTACTTC; cdr3_aa: CASSLGGSYEQYF
clone_size: NA; cdr3_length: 15; v_call: TRBV9; j_call: TRBJ2-4; d_call: TRBD1; cdr3_nt: TGTGCCAGCAGCGCCACCGGGACAGGTGAAAACATTCAGTACTTC; cdr3_aa: CASSATGTGENIQYF
clone_size: NA; cdr3_length: 20; v_call: TRBV9; j_call: TRBJ1-5; d_call: NA; cdr3_nt: TGTGCCAGCAGCGTAGAAGACGCCCTCTTCGCCGGCAGGGGCAATCAGCCCCAGCATTTT; cdr3_aa: CASSVEDALFAGRGNQPQHF